Reported below is one T cell receptor beta chain. The data were taken from a study of technical replicates of blood from several donors. Germline V gene data show CDR1 as MNHEY and CDR2 as SMNVEV (reference sequence). The J segment lost 4 bases and the V segment lost 4 bases, leaving 7 bases of the junction unmatched. The CDR3 runs 14 residues. Sequenced by immunoSEQ multiplex PCR; TCRdb stores in-frame clones only, minus some. The sample includes under 70,000 clones, roughly nine tenths seen only once; the top ten take 4.7%. The clonotype was recovered from a human donor in good health. Some clones in this sample may be carry-over from other donors' samples. The chain links TRBV27 to TRBJ2-7; 7 bases are a match to TRBD1. The specimen was PBMCs. As DNA, the CDR3 is TGTGCCAGCAGTTCGACAGGGTCCGGGTACGAGCAGTACTTC. Translated, it gives CASSSTGSGYEQYF.